The 12 T cell receptor beta chains below all came from one sample that was sequenced in a study of lymphopenia after photon versus proton radiotherapy. Using immunoSEQ multiplex PCR, the repertoire was profiled, and TCRdb retains in-frame clones only, with some absent. The sample carries approximately 91,000 clones, about 83% recorded once. The starting material was peripheral blood, obtained from a patient treated with proton-based radiotherapy. Receptors were obtained from a man between 60 and 75 years old with pancreatic cancer.

CDR3 protein: CASSSLAWTSTGGEQYF. The CDR3 DNA reads as TGTGCCAGCAGCTCCCTCGCCTGGACTAGCACCGGGGGGGAGCAGTACTTC. The chain recombines TRBV7-2 with TRBJ2-7; TRBD2 agrees at 8 bases. The CDR3 length is 17 residues. CDR1 is SGHTA, CDR2 FQGNSA, per germline. J gave up 7 bases and V 4 bases, and 18 bases lay outside the gene matches.

This clone was detected many times. The V and J genes are TRBV7-3 and TRBJ2-1; weak D call: TRBD1 (6 bases). The germline V gene has CDR1 SGHTA and CDR2 FQGTGA. V was shortened by 5 bases and J by 7 bases, with 12 bases between the two germline ends. CDR3 length: 13 residues. The CDR3 region is CASSPPGDNEQFF. The DNA for the CDR3 is TGTGCCAGCAGCCCCCCAGGGGATAATGAGCAGTTCTTC.

The chain uses TRBV6-1 and TRBJ1-1; the D gene is possibly TRBD1 (6 bases). Germline-derived CDR1 and CDR2 are MNHNS and SASEGT. The CDR3 covers 14 residues. Between the trimmed V and J ends, which lost 7 bases and 4 bases, there was a span of 16 bases. The CDR3 sequence is CASTIGGGGTEAFF. Written as DNA, the CDR3 is TGTGCCAGCACCATAGGGGGGGGTGGCACTGAAGCTTTCTTT.

The CDR3 DNA is TGTGCCAGCAGCTTGGCGGGGGTTAGCAGTGAAAAACTGTTTTTT. This encodes CASSLAGVSSEKLFF. The chain uses TRBV5-4 and TRBJ1-4, with a tentative D call TRBD1 (5 bases). Trimming cost V 0 bases and J 7 bases, with 13 bases left between them. Germline V CDR1 and CDR2: SGHNT, YYREEE (reference sequence). The CDR3 consists of 15 residues.

The chain carries TRBV7-2 and TRBJ2-3; 7 nucleotides agree with TRBD2. J lost 4 bases, V lost 3 bases, and 7 bases had no gene match. Germline V CDR1 and CDR2: SGHTA, FQGNSA. The length of the CDR3 is 15 residues. CDR3 in amino acids: CASSLLSGPADTQYF. The CDR3 nucleotides are TGTGCCAGCAGCTTGCTTAGCGGGCCGGCAGATACGCAGTATTTT.

V gene TRBV30 combines with J gene TRBJ1-2; a weak D match, TRBD1 (6 bases). CDR3 size: 13 residues. The germline V gene encodes CDR1 GTSNPN and CDR2 SVGIG (reference sequence). V lost 4 bases and J lost 4, with 13 bases in between. CDR3 amino acids: CAWTRGIGYGYTF. CDR3 nucleotide sequence: TGTGCCTGGACCAGGGGAATCGGCTATGGCTACACCTTC.

This clone has just one count. The rearrangement joins TRBV14 to TRBJ2-2, with D perhaps matching TRBD1 (6 bases). The CDR3 covers 13 residues. The V gene's germline CDR1 is SGHDN and CDR2 FVKESK. V lost 2 bases and J lost 5, with 6 bases in between. CDR3 nucleotide sequence: TGTGCCAGCAGCCAAAGGGGGACCGGGGAGCTGTTTTTT. Translating gives CASSQRGTGELFF.

This rearrangement joins TRBV4-2 to TRBJ2-6, with D possibly matching TRBD1 (5 bases). Looked up from germline, CDR1 is LGHNA and CDR2 is YNFKEQ. The V end was cut by 0 bases, the J end by 0 bases, with 9 bases between. The CDR3 totals 17 residues. CDR3 sequence: CASSQDPTGSGANVLTF. In DNA, the CDR3 is TGTGCCAGCAGCCAAGACCCTACAGGCTCTGGGGCCAACGTCCTGACTTTC.

The rearrangement joins TRBV30 to TRBJ1-1; D is perhaps TRBD1 (5 bases). Germline loops: CDR1 GTSNPN, CDR2 SVGIG (reference sequence). This CDR3 is built from 13 residues. Trimming took 8 bases from V and 4 from J, leaving 17 bases between them. Here the CDR3 DNA reads TGTGCCGGCCTGAGTTTGGGGCGCACTGAAGCTTTCTTT. The encoded protein is CAGLSLGRTEAFF.

The chain uses TRBV5-4 and TRBJ2-2; unclear D gene. V lost 0 bases and J lost 7, with 10 bases in between. In germline, CDR1 is SGHNT, CDR2 YYREEE (reference sequence). This CDR3 has 14 residues. CDR3 bases: TGTGCCAGCAGCTTGGATGGGGTGGTCGGGGAGCTGTTTTTT. Its protein is CASSLDGVVGELFF.

The V gene is TRBV6-5, the J gene TRBJ1-4; D call uncertain. Germline values: CDR1 MNHEY, CDR2 SVGAGI. Trimming removed 0 bases at V and 5 bases at J, with 13 bases between. CDR3 length: 16 amino acids. CDR3 sequence reads: CASSYSSLTLNEKLFF. The DNA of the CDR3 is TGTGCCAGCAGTTACTCCTCCCTGACCTTGAATGAAAAACTGTTTTTT.

CDR3 sequence: CASTMGGIPYEQYF. For the CDR3, the DNA is TGTGCCAGCACCATGGGGGGGATCCCCTACGAGCAGTACTTC. The chain uses TRBV6-1 and TRBJ2-7; 7 bases line up with TRBD2. Germline assignment: CDR1 MNHNS and CDR2 SASEGT. CDR3 length equals 14 residues. V gave up 7 bases and J gave up 2 bases; unmatched junction bases: 8.